Listed below are T cell receptor beta chains from one sample, sequenced in a study of Tregs in tolerant kidney transplant recipients. Their target antigens are unknown. Sequencing was performed with immunoSEQ multiplex PCR; in TCRdb, only in-frame clones are kept and a portion is missing. The data hold tens of thousands of clones, with 95% to 96% observed a single time. Sequencing used Tregs from blood cultured with allogeneic cells. These receptors all stem from a human donor in good health. CDR3s include the opening cysteine and the closing phenylalanine or tryptophan. D genes are given only for firm matches. Some rows mark clone size as missing; the rest say once, few, many or name a class of expanded clone.

d_gene: TRBD1
abundance: -
j_gene: TRBJ1-2
v_gene: TRBV5-1
CDR3nt: TGCGCCAGCAGCTGGGGGACAGGCGGACGGAACTATGGCTACACCTTC
CDR3aa: CASSWGTGGRNYGYTF

d_gene: TRBD1
abundance: few
j_gene: TRBJ2-2
v_gene: TRBV18
CDR3nt: TGTGCCAGCTCACCCTCCGGGACAGGGGTCACCGGGGAGCTGTTTTTT
CDR3aa: CASSPSGTGVTGELFF

d_gene: -
abundance: -
j_gene: TRBJ2-1
v_gene: TRBV11-2
CDR3nt: TGTGCCAGCAGCTTGACGAGACTAGCCAAGGTGGGGGCATACAATGAGCAGTTCTTC
CDR3aa: CASSLTRLAKVGAYNEQFF

d_gene: -
abundance: -
j_gene: TRBJ2-5
v_gene: TRBV5-1
CDR3nt: TGCGCCAGCAGCGCAGGGACCAACCGAGGGACCCAGTACTTC
CDR3aa: CASSAGTNRGTQYF

d_gene: TRBD1
abundance: -
j_gene: TRBJ2-3
v_gene: TRBV7-9
CDR3nt: TGTGCCAGCAGCCCCCGGACAGGGAGGGATACGCAGTATTTT
CDR3aa: CASSPRTGRDTQYF

d_gene: TRBD1
abundance: -
j_gene: TRBJ2-6
v_gene: TRBV11-3
CDR3nt: TGTGCCAGCAGCTCCGGGACAGGGCTTAGTGGGGCCAACGTCCTGACTTTC
CDR3aa: CASSSGTGLSGANVLTF

d_gene: -
abundance: -
j_gene: TRBJ2-7
v_gene: TRBV11-2
CDR3nt: TGTGCCAGCAGTAAGGTGGCTGAGAGCTCCTACGAGCAGTACTTC
CDR3aa: CASSKVAESSYEQYF

d_gene: -
abundance: -
j_gene: TRBJ2-7
v_gene: TRBV6-1
CDR3nt: TGTGCCAGCAGTAGCGCTAGCGCGAGCCCCTACGAGCAGTACTTC
CDR3aa: CASSSASASPYEQYF

d_gene: TRBD1
abundance: -
j_gene: TRBJ1-2
v_gene: TRBV2
CDR3nt: TGTGCCAGCAGTACCAGACAGGGCCGAGATGGCTACACCTTC
CDR3aa: CASSTRQGRDGYTF

d_gene: -
abundance: -
j_gene: TRBJ2-3
v_gene: TRBV9
CDR3nt: TGTGCCAGCAGCGCACAAGGGTATGCCTCAGATACGCAGTATTTT
CDR3aa: CASSAQGYASDTQYF

d_gene: TRBD1
abundance: -
j_gene: TRBJ2-7
v_gene: TRBV30
CDR3nt: TGTGCCTGGAGTGTACAGGGGACAGGGGGCTACGAGCAGTACTTC
CDR3aa: CAWSVQGTGGYEQYF

d_gene: -
abundance: -
j_gene: TRBJ1-2
v_gene: TRBV5-5
CDR3nt: TGTGCCAGCAGCTTGCTGCAGTTCTATGGCTACACCTTC
CDR3aa: CASSLLQFYGYTF

d_gene: -
abundance: -
j_gene: TRBJ2-7
v_gene: TRBV10-1
CDR3nt: TGCGCCAGCATGTCGAGGAGCGGGCCCCAGTACTTC
CDR3aa: CASMSRSGPQYF

d_gene: -
abundance: -
j_gene: TRBJ2-3
v_gene: TRBV7-8
CDR3nt: TGTGCCAGCAGCCCATTGGGGGTTAGTGTGGGCACAGATACGCAGTATTTT
CDR3aa: CASSPLGVSVGTDTQYF

d_gene: TRBD1
abundance: -
j_gene: TRBJ1-2
v_gene: TRBV6-4
CDR3nt: TGTGCCAGCAGTGCCGACAGGGGAAACTATGGCTACACCTTC
CDR3aa: CASSADRGNYGYTF

d_gene: TRBD1
abundance: -
j_gene: TRBJ2-1
v_gene: TRBV5-1
CDR3nt: TGCGCCAGCAGCTTTGAGGGGGCGAACTACAATGAGCAGTTCTTC
CDR3aa: CASSFEGANYNEQFF

d_gene: -
abundance: -
j_gene: TRBJ2-1
v_gene: TRBV4-2
CDR3nt: TGTGCCAGCAGCCAAGAACCGTTCTGGGATGAGCAGTTCTTC
CDR3aa: CASSQEPFWDEQFF

d_gene: -
abundance: -
j_gene: TRBJ2-3
v_gene: TRBV7-6
CDR3nt: TGTGCCAGCAGCTTAGGGCCAGATACGCAGTATTTT
CDR3aa: CASSLGPDTQYF

d_gene: -
abundance: -
j_gene: TRBJ2-5
v_gene: TRBV14
CDR3nt: TGTGCCAGCAGCCAAGGGCGGAGGTACCAAGAGACCCAGTACTTC
CDR3aa: CASSQGRRYQETQYF

d_gene: TRBD2
abundance: -
j_gene: TRBJ2-5
v_gene: TRBV30
CDR3nt: TGTGCCTATGGGGCTAGCGGGAGGGCCCGAGAGACCCAGTACTTC
CDR3aa: CAYGASGRARETQYF

d_gene: -
abundance: -
j_gene: TRBJ1-4
v_gene: TRBV27
CDR3nt: TGTGCCAGCAGTTTATCGACCGGGTATGGATTGGAAAAACTGTTTTTT
CDR3aa: CASSLSTGYGLEKLFF

d_gene: -
abundance: -
j_gene: TRBJ2-4
v_gene: TRBV2
CDR3nt: TGTGCCAGCAGTGTTGAGGGTTTAGCCAAAAACATTCAGTACTTC
CDR3aa: CASSVEGLAKNIQYF

d_gene: -
abundance: -
j_gene: TRBJ2-3
v_gene: TRBV4-1
CDR3nt: TGCGCCAGCAGCCAATGGACGCCTAGCACAGATACGCAGTATTTT
CDR3aa: CASSQWTPSTDTQYF

d_gene: TRBD1
abundance: -
j_gene: TRBJ1-1
v_gene: TRBV7-3
CDR3nt: TGTGCCAGCAGCTTCACCGGGACAGCCATGAACACTGAAGCTTTCTTT
CDR3aa: CASSFTGTAMNTEAFF

d_gene: -
abundance: -
j_gene: TRBJ2-3
v_gene: TRBV7-9
CDR3nt: TGTGCCAGCAGCTTAACATATATCCAGGAGTATTTT
CDR3aa: CASSLTYIQEYF

d_gene: -
abundance: -
j_gene: TRBJ2-1
v_gene: TRBV11-2
CDR3nt: TGTGCCAGCTCTAGAACAGAGTACAATGAGCAGTTCTTC
CDR3aa: CASSRTEYNEQFF

d_gene: TRBD1
abundance: -
j_gene: TRBJ1-2
v_gene: TRBV27
CDR3nt: TGTGCCAGCAGACCCACAGGGGGCGCGGTCTATGGCTACACCTTC
CDR3aa: CASRPTGGAVYGYTF

d_gene: TRBD2
abundance: -
j_gene: TRBJ2-4
v_gene: TRBV19
CDR3nt: TGTGCCAGTAGTTATGAGCGGGGAAAAAACATTCAGTACTTC
CDR3aa: CASSYERGKNIQYF

d_gene: -
abundance: -
j_gene: TRBJ1-2
v_gene: TRBV6-6
CDR3nt: TGTGCCAGCATTGGCAGAGTTTATGGCTACACCTTC
CDR3aa: CASIGRVYGYTF

d_gene: -
abundance: -
j_gene: TRBJ2-3
v_gene: TRBV29-1
CDR3nt: TGCAGCGTCGGGGCCGCTAGCGCCCCAGATACGCAGTATTTT
CDR3aa: CSVGAASAPDTQYF

d_gene: -
abundance: -
j_gene: TRBJ1-3
v_gene: TRBV4-2
CDR3nt: TGTGCCAGCAGCCAAGGATTGGGGGCGACAGGAAACACCATATATTTT
CDR3aa: CASSQGLGATGNTIYF

d_gene: TRBD1
abundance: -
j_gene: TRBJ2-3
v_gene: TRBV7-3
CDR3nt: TGTGCCAGCAGCTCGGGACAGACGGCGGATACGCAGTATTTT
CDR3aa: CASSSGQTADTQYF

d_gene: -
abundance: -
j_gene: TRBJ2-7
v_gene: TRBV27
CDR3nt: TGTGCCAGCAGTTTTACAAGCTCCTACGAGCAGTACTTC
CDR3aa: CASSFTSSYEQYF

d_gene: TRBD1
abundance: -
j_gene: TRBJ1-2
v_gene: TRBV18
CDR3nt: TGTGCCAGCTCACCACTCCCCCAGGGGGCCTTGGAGAATGGCTACACCTTC
CDR3aa: CASSPLPQGALENGYTF

d_gene: TRBD1
abundance: -
j_gene: TRBJ2-1
v_gene: TRBV2
CDR3nt: TGTGCCAGCAGTGTTACAGGGGCCGGGGAGCAGTTCTTC
CDR3aa: CASSVTGAGEQFF

d_gene: TRBD2
abundance: -
j_gene: TRBJ2-7
v_gene: TRBV11-3
CDR3nt: TGTGCCAGCAGCCGGGGACTAGCGGAGTCCTACGAGCAGTACTTC
CDR3aa: CASSRGLAESYEQYF